This T cell receptor (beta chain) was profiled in a study of blood T cell dynamics during melanoma immunotherapy. Turning to the study itself: Patients with metastatic melanoma got pembrolizumab or nivolumab-ipilimumab as first-line care.

Trimming left V 5 bases short and J 0 bases short, with 14 bases between. There are 16 residues in the CDR3. Germline V lookup: CDR1 SEHNR, CDR2 FQNEAQ (reference sequence). Produced via immunoSEQ multiplex PCR; TCRdb's table is partial and in-frame only. The sample holds tens of thousands of clones, roughly 89% seen once. The time point was: pre-treatment baseline. This specimen consisted of blood, obtained from a patient treated with checkpoint blockade. The V and J genes are TRBV7-9 and TRBJ2-1, with D perhaps matching TRBD2 (5 bases). This TCR derives from a human donor with melanoma. CDR3 amino acids: CASSPLGGHSYNEQFF. CDR3 DNA sequence: TGTGCCAGCAGCCCTCTGGGCGGGCACTCCTACAATGAGCAGTTCTTC. Variable domain in full (rest from reference TRBV7-9 and TRBJ2-1): DTGVSQNPRHKITKRGQNVTFRCDPISEHNRLYWYRQTLGQGPEFLTYFQNEAQLEKSRLLSDRFSAERPKGSFSTLEIQRTEQGDSAMYLCASSPLGGHSYNEQFFGPGTRLTVL.